This T cell receptor (beta chain) comes out of a study of T cell responses to AZD1222 COVID-19 vaccine. The CDR3 is 13 amino acids. Trimming left V 3 bases short and J 4 bases short, with 8 bases between. CDR1 and CDR2 from the germline V gene are MDHEN and SYDVKM. Clones were sequenced by immunoSEQ multiplex PCR, and TCRdb holds only the in-frame ones, with some missing. The sample shows tens of thousands of clones, around 80% of them seen only once. Sample: peripheral blood, taken 28 days after the second AZD1222 dose. This sequence joins TRBV28 and TRBJ2-3; D is possibly TRBD1 (6 bases). This receptor was identified in an adult who received the AZD1222 COVID-19 vaccine. The CDR3 DNA follows: TGTGCCAGCAGTTTTCAGGGGTCAGATACGCAGTATTTT. As protein: CASSFQGSDTQYF.